The 29 T cell receptor beta chains reported below all come from one sample, sequenced in a study of post-analysis software for immune sequencing data. Study observations and caveats: Controls showed lower frequencies than patients for a handful of TRBV segments, and TRBV5-6, TRBV5-1 and TRBV20-1 were among these.

The authors incorporated unique molecular identifiers into the TCR beta cDNA libraries. TCRdb re-called the PCR reads with MiXCR, one entry per CDR3 protein. The top ten clones hold around 1.7% of a sample with under 650,000 distinct CDR3 sequences, roughly two fifths of them seen once. For these TCRs, the target antigens are not known. Input material: blood. The receptors stem from a girl aged 5 to 17 with multiple sclerosis.

This clonotype was found a few times. The J gene is TRBJ2-1, the V gene TRBV27; D is uncertain. The CDR3 contains 13 residues. Germline V gives CDR1 MNHEY, CDR2 SMNVEV (reference sequence). Deletions cut 2 bases from V and 10 bases from J, with 12 bases between. CDR3 DNA: TGTGCCAGCAGTTTAATCTCGCGCCAAGAGCAGTTCTTC. This gives the protein CASSLISRQEQFF.

The chain uses TRBV27 and TRBJ2-3, with D hard to call. Germline CDR1 MNHEY, CDR2 SMNVEV (reference sequence). V was clipped by 3 bases and J by 4 bases, with 8 bases between them. The CDR3 contains 13 residues. The CDR3: CASSFLPPDTQYF. The CDR3 DNA follows: TGTGCCAGCAGTTTCCTCCCTCCAGATACGCAGTATTTT.

This clonotype was observed a few times. The rearrangement links TRBV6-1 to TRBJ2-1; 9 nucleotides match TRBD1. The germline V gene encodes CDR1 MNHNS and CDR2 SASEGT. The CDR3 is 15 residues long. With 0 bases clipped from V and 7 bases from J, the junction kept 4 bases outside the gene matches. The CDR3 DNA is TGTGCCAGCAGTGAAGCGACAGGGGGTAGGAATGAGCAGTTCTTC. It specifies CASSEATGGRNEQFF.

The V gene is TRBV10-3, the J gene TRBJ2-5, with unresolved D. CDR3 length equals 14 residues. Deletions cut 6 bases from V and 0 bases from J, with 11 bases between. Germline CDR1 and CDR2: ENHRY and SYGVKD. The CDR3 region has the DNA TGTGCCATCAGCCCGGCAGTTAACCAAGAGACCCAGTACTTC. Translated, it gives CAISPAVNQETQYF.

The chain couples TRBV12-3 or TRBV12-4 to TRBJ1-1; D call uncertain. The CDR3 spans 13 residues. The chain's CDR3 is CASGISVNTEAFF. For the CDR3, the DNA is TGTGCTAGCGGGATAAGTGTGAACACTGAAGCTTTCTTT.

CDR3 bases: TGTGCCAGCAGCTCCGGGCCAGGGAAATCCTACGAGCAGTACTTC. Residues: CASSSGPGKSYEQYF. The chain is built from TRBV7-6 and TRBJ2-7; D might be TRBD1 (5 bases). The V gene's germline CDR1 is SGHVS and CDR2 FNYEAQ. Trimming left V 4 bases short and J 1 base short, with 14 bases between. The CDR3 consists of 15 residues.

The chain combines TRBV3-1 with TRBJ1-4; a weak D match, TRBD1 (5 bases). Germline V gene sequence: CDR1 LGHDT, CDR2 YNNKEL (reference sequence). V lost 4 bases, J lost 4 bases, and 13 bases lay in between. The CDR3 contains 15 residues. CDR3 residues: CASSPGGTINEKLFF. CDR3 DNA: TGTGCCAGCAGCCCAGGCGGGACCATTAATGAAAAACTGTTTTTT.

On this clonotype itself: One end of the junction fails to match germline, which may point to a read error. The V and J genes are TRBV27 and TRBJ2-1; TRBD1 aligns across 7 bases. The CDR3 runs 15 residues. The V gene's germline CDR1 is MNHEY and CDR2 SMNVEV (reference sequence). The CDR3 here is CAGSPGTAAYNEQFF. CDR3 in DNA: TGTGCCGGCAGTCCCGGGACAGCGGCCTACAATGAGCAGTTCTTC.

This clonotype was picked up a small number of times. The rearrangement joins TRBV7-2 to TRBJ2-1; the match to TRBD2 covers 7 bases. Germline-derived CDR1 and CDR2 are SGHTA and FQGNSA. The CDR3 is 16 amino acids. The V and J ends lost 7 bases and 6 bases, in that order; junction bases with no gene match: 15. The CDR3 nucleotides read TGTGCCAGCACCGCCCAGGGTAGAGGGAGGGCCAATGAGCAGTTCTTC. It yields the protein CASTAQGRGRANEQFF.

The genes are TRBV5-6 and TRBJ2-3; D is undetermined. This CDR3 is 13 amino acids long. V lost 4 bases to trimming and J lost 2 bases, with 8 bases between them. Germline V gene lookup returns CDR1 SGHDT and CDR2 YYEEEE. CDR3 protein: CASSRKNTDTQYF. In DNA, the CDR3 is TGTGCCAGCAGCCGCAAGAACACAGATACGCAGTATTTT.

The CDR3 DNA reads TGCGCCAGCAGCCCGGGACACAGCACAGATACGCAGTATTTT. This gives the protein CASSPGHSTDTQYF. The chain recombines TRBV5-1 with TRBJ2-3, with D possibly being TRBD1 (6 bases). The CDR3 has 14 amino acids. The germline V gene encodes CDR1 SGHRS and CDR2 YFSETQ. Trimming cost V 4 bases and J 0 bases, with 9 bases left between them.

This sequence joins TRBV4-2 and TRBJ2-2; the match to TRBD1 covers 9 bases. The length of the CDR3 is 14 residues. The junction had 4 bases not matched to a gene; V was cut back by 5 bases and J by 6 bases. Germline V gene lookup returns CDR1 LGHNA and CDR2 YNFKEQ. The CDR3 sequence: CASSGTGRSGELFF. CDR3 DNA: TGTGCCAGCAGCGGGACAGGGAGATCCGGGGAGCTGTTTTTT.

The V gene is TRBV5-1, the J gene TRBJ2-4; 8 bases agree with TRBD2. The J call is uncertain, as TRBJ2-7 better fits the DNA end. The CDR3 has 17 amino acids. CDR1 and CDR2 from the germline V gene are SGHRS and YFSETQ. The CDR3 loop reads CASNLNSRQAGAYEQYF. The CDR3, as DNA: TGCGCCAGCAACCTGAATTCGAGGCAAGCGGGGGCCTACGAGCAGTACTTC.

The rearrangement joins TRBV20-1 to TRBJ2-7; D could derive from TRBD1 or TRBD2 (5 bases each). The CDR3 has 14 amino acids. Trimming left V 5 bases short and J 5 bases short, with 19 bases between. Germline CDR1 DFQATT, CDR2 SNEGSKA (reference sequence). The CDR3 region has the DNA TGCAGTGCTGTGAGAAGGGACCTCCTGGACGAGCAGTACTTC. This sequence encodes CSAVRRDLLDEQYF.

This chain links TRBV5-1 with TRBJ2-5; D is unclear. From germline, CDR1 is SGHRS and CDR2 YFSETQ. V shed 2 bases and J shed 1 base, with 6 bases lying between them. This CDR3 is built from 13 residues. CDR3 sequence: CASSLIVQETQYF. For the CDR3, the DNA is TGCGCCAGCAGCTTAATCGTCCAAGAGACCCAGTACTTC.

This clonotype appeared a few times. The chain recombines TRBV11-3 with TRBJ2-7, with 10 bases that match TRBD2. Trimming removed 5 bases from V and 6 bases from J; junction bases left unmatched: 10. Germline V gene lookup returns CDR1 SGHNT and CDR2 YENEEA. The CDR3 has 15 amino acids. CDR3 loop: CASSTPWTSGREQYF. CDR3 DNA sequence: TGTGCCAGCAGCACCCCATGGACTAGCGGTCGCGAGCAGTACTTC.

The J gene is TRBJ2-7, the V gene TRBV3-1; maybe TRBD2 (7 bases). V lost 0 bases, J lost 4 bases, and 16 bases lay in between. The CDR3 is made up of 16 amino acids. Germline V gene lookup returns CDR1 LGHDT and CDR2 YNNKEL (reference sequence). CDR3 sequence reads: CASSQDRGAPGYEQYF. The DNA of the CDR3 is TGTGCCAGCAGCCAAGACCGGGGGGCCCCGGGGTACGAGCAGTACTTC.

The table lists this clonotype with a few counts. This chain joins TRBV27 and TRBJ2-4, with 10 bases lining up with TRBD2. Gene TRBJ2-7 matches the end of the DNA better, so the J call may be wrong. Per germline, CDR1 MNHEY and CDR2 SMNVEV (reference sequence). This CDR3 spans 15 amino acids. As DNA, the CDR3 is TGTGCCAGCAGTTTAGTAACTAGCGGGACCCACGAGCAGTACTTC. It specifies CASSLVTSGTHEQYF.

This clonotype was picked up a small number of times. The chain uses TRBV29-1 and TRBJ1-2; 8 nucleotides line up with TRBD1. Germline V gene lookup returns CDR1 SQVTM and CDR2 ANQGSEA. The CDR3 runs to 12 residues. The V segment lost 7 bases and the J segment 5 bases; nucleotides outside the gene matches: 6. This CDR3 is CSGGDRGYGYTF. In nucleotides, the CDR3 is TGCAGCGGGGGAGACAGGGGATATGGCTACACCTTC.

This chain's CDR3 is CSARLPGRQPYEQYF. CDR3 nucleotide sequence: TGCAGTGCTAGACTACCGGGACGCCAGCCGTACGAGCAGTACTTC. V and J are TRBV20-1 and TRBJ2-7; D is tentatively TRBD1 or TRBD2 (5 bases each). CDR3 size: 15 residues. Germline V gives CDR1 DFQATT, CDR2 SNEGSKA (reference sequence). The germline V and J ends were trimmed by 2 bases and 4 bases, with 18 bases remaining between them.

This clonotype was counted between two and nine times. The chain employs TRBV11-2 and TRBJ2-3; perhaps TRBD1 as D (5 bases). Germline values: CDR1 SGHAT, CDR2 FQNNGV. The CDR3 has 15 amino acids. Between the trimmed V and J ends, which lost 1 base and 2 bases, there was a span of 10 bases. The CDR3 DNA follows: TGTGCCAGCAGCTTAGGCGACAGACCCACAGATACGCAGTATTTT. It translates to CASSLGDRPTDTQYF.

Here the CDR3 reads CSARTSDFYEQYF. For the CDR3, the DNA is TGCAGTGCTAGAACGTCTGACTTCTACGAGCAGTACTTC. The rearrangement uses TRBV20-1 and TRBJ2-7; D unresolved. This CDR3 comprises 13 residues. CDR1 is DFQATT and CDR2 is SNEGSKA in the germline V gene (reference sequence). Between the trimmed V and J ends, which lost 2 bases and 3 bases, there was a span of 11 bases.

The genes are TRBV11-2 and TRBJ2-1; no firm D call. This CDR3 has 14 amino acids. Germline CDR1 SGHAT, CDR2 FQNNGV. The V end was cut by 5 bases, the J end by 5 bases, with 13 bases between. The CDR3 nucleotides are TGTGCCAGCAGCGTATCATTAGGGAACAATGAGCAGTTCTTC. This encodes CASSVSLGNNEQFF.

There are a few counts of this clonotype. The V and J genes are TRBV28 and TRBJ2-3, with 9 bases that match TRBD2. J lost 3 bases, V lost 3 bases, and 7 bases had no gene match. The CDR3 sequence is 16 residues long. In germline, CDR1 is MDHEN, CDR2 SYDVKM. CDR3 residues: CASSLAGGVGTDTQYF. The CDR3 nucleotides are TGTGCCAGCAGTTTGGCGGGAGGGGTGGGGACAGATACGCAGTATTTT. Based on the CDR3 plus reference TRBV28 and TRBJ2-3, the full variable domain is DVKVTQSSRYLVKRTGEKVFLECVQDMDHENMFWYRQDPGLGLRLIYFSYDVKMKEKGDIPEGYSVSREKKERFSLILESASTNQTSMYLCASSLAGGVGTDTQYFGPGTRLTVL.

The chain has TRBV5-1 and TRBJ2-3; the match to TRBD1 covers 7 bases. J gave up 1 base and V 4 bases, and 6 bases lay outside the gene matches. CDR1 is SGHRS, CDR2 YFSETQ, per germline. The CDR3 length is 15 residues. The CDR3 DNA reads TGCGCCAGCAGCGGAGGACAGGCTGGCACAGATACGCAGTATTTT. It yields the protein CASSGGQAGTDTQYF.

This chain uses TRBV7-2 with TRBJ2-3; TRBD2 matches 8 bases. The junction had 11 bases not matched to a gene; V was cut back by 4 bases and J by 5 bases. Looked up from germline, CDR1 is SGHTA and CDR2 is FQGNSA. The CDR3 sequence is 16 residues long. As DNA, the CDR3 is TGTGCCAGCAGCTACTATAGCGGGGTCAGAGGAGATACGCAGTATTTT. Its protein is CASSYYSGVRGDTQYF.

This rearrangement joins TRBV7-8 to TRBJ2-7; no firm D call. Germline-derived CDR1 and CDR2 are SGHVS and FQNEAQ. The V gene lost 3 bases and the J gene lost 3 bases, with 12 bases spanning the gap. CDR3 length: 14 amino acids. CDR3 coding DNA: TGTGCCAGCAGCTTGATTTCTGGTTTCTACGAGCAGTACTTC. This codes for CASSLISGFYEQYF. Looking up the rest from reference TRBV7-8 and TRBJ2-7 gives the full variable domain: GAGVSQSPRYKVAKRGQDVALRCDPISGHVSLFWYQQALGQGPEFLTYFQNEAQLDKSGLPSDRFFAERPEGSVSTLKIQRTQQEDSAVYLCASSLISGFYEQYFGPGTRLTVT.

This chain joins TRBV29-1 and TRBJ2-7; 9 positions match TRBD2. The V segment lost 4 bases and the J segment 2 bases; nucleotides outside the gene matches: 3. Germline values: CDR1 SQVTM, CDR2 ANQGSEA. CDR3 size: 13 residues. The CDR3 reads CSVVPSGTYEQYF. CDR3 nucleotides: TGCAGCGTTGTGCCTAGCGGGACCTACGAGCAGTACTTC.

The chain uses TRBV5-1 and TRBJ2-3; 8 bases map to TRBD2. The CDR3 is 16 residues long. CDR1 and CDR2 (germline): SGHRS, YFSETQ. V shed 3 bases, J shed 6 bases, and the junction held 12 bases outside the gene matches. CDR3 in DNA: TGCGCCAGCAGCTCCTCCCCAGCGGGAGTTTCGGATACGCAGTATTTT. It yields the protein CASSSSPAGVSDTQYF.